This T cell receptor beta chain was identified in a study of Ad26.COV2.S vaccination and SARS-CoV-2 variants. Study-wide context: Intramuscular Ad26.COV2.S at 5x10^10 or 1x10^11 viral particles.

The V end lost 5 bases, the J end lost 5 bases, and 12 bases lay between the germline ends. Germline lookup yields CDR1 SEHNR and CDR2 FQNEAQ (reference sequence). This CDR3 region has 13 residues. Treatment meaning: some 20 received Ad26.COV2.S at low or high dose, single or two shots; five or six received placebo; per-sample allocation not given. Sample collection was performed on day 63 after the first vaccine or placebo injection. Overall study results and limits: Breadth measured for non-spike TCRs was similar across vaccine and placebo recipients. Considerable breadth of spike-specific CD8+ and CD4+ T cell responses has reportedly been documented following vaccination.

Profiling relied on immunoSEQ multiplex PCR, and the TCRdb table lists in-frame clones only, not all of them. The sample lists roughly 350,000 clones; more than 75% were seen once. Only a few counts were recorded for this clone. Antigen unknown. The chain links TRBV7-9 to TRBJ1-1, with D possibly being TRBD1 (5 bases). The specimen was peripheral blood, collected in a trial of Ad26.COV2.S vaccine versus placebo. This TCR came from a person between 18 and 59 years old who received the Ad26.COV2.S COVID-19 vaccine or a placebo. The CDR3 DNA reads as TGTGCCAGCAGCCAAGCCGGGGGAACTGAAGCTTTCTTT. Its translation: CASSQAGGTEAFF.